This T cell receptor (beta chain) was recorded in a study of CD8 T cells in ankylosing spondylitis. General observations from the study: Blood from ankylosing spondylitis patients appeared to carry a characteristic roughly 8-variant TCR beta motif. The study looked at matched synovial fluid samples from ankylosing spondylitis patients. Disease-linked clones were reported to be significantly enriched there.

Researchers built TCR beta libraries using quantitative 5'-RACE with molecular barcodes. TCRdb re-called the 5' RACE reads with MiXCR, one entry per CDR3 protein. Of a few hundred thousand distinct CDR3 sequences listed, roughly 10% were seen once; the top ten hold 6% to 8%. Looked up from germline, CDR1 is SQVTM and CDR2 is ANQGSEA. The CDR3 covers 12 residues. Trimming took 2 bases from V and 7 from J, leaving 11 bases between them. This clonotype appeared many times. As yet, its antigen is unknown. The receptor comes from a male donor with ankylosing spondylitis or in good health (not recorded which). The V call is TRBV29-1, the J call TRBJ1-2; D uncertain. Input material: blood, either unsorted or a sorted T cell fraction (not recorded which). CDR3 in DNA: TGCAGCGTTGAACGGCGAGTCGGTGGCTACACCTTC. This codes for CSVERRVGGYTF.